The 6 T cell receptor beta chains below all came from one sample that was sequenced in a study of T cells in Graves' hyperthyroidism and ophthalmopathy. Authors of the study amplified TCR beta CDR3 regions from RNA transcripts. The HTBI set primed first-round TCR CDR3 RT-PCR. Each CDR3 protein is one row after TCRdb ran MiXCR on the multiplex PCR reads. The data hold 450,000 to 500,000 distinct CDR3 sequences, with about 20% observed a single time. The sequenced sample was blood. The receptor source for this set is a woman aged 70-85 years with Graves' ophthalmopathy.

The table lists this clonotype with a few counts. The V and J genes are TRBV6-1 and TRBJ1-1; D perhaps matches TRBD1 (5 bases). The CDR3 covers 13 residues. In germline, CDR1 is MNHNS, CDR2 SASEGT. Trimming took 11 bases from V and 3 from J, leaving 16 bases between them. CDR3 nucleotides: TGTGCCGGGGGGGACCAGGAGGACACTGAAGCTTTCTTT. Translation gives CAGGDQEDTEAFF.

The gene calls are TRBV12-3 or TRBV12-4 and TRBJ2-7, with a possible D match to TRBD2 (7 bases). This CDR3 has 13 amino acids. The germline V and J ends were trimmed by 2 bases and 7 bases, with 12 bases remaining between them. The DNA of the CDR3 is TGTGCCAGCAGTTTAAGGGGGGGTAAGGAGCAGTACTTC. Its protein is CASSLRGGKEQYF.

This sequence joins TRBV4-2 and TRBJ2-7; maybe TRBD1 (5 bases). This CDR3 is 15 amino acids long. Per the germline V gene, CDR1 is LGHNA and CDR2 is YNFKEQ. Trimming removed 4 bases at V and 1 base at J, with 14 bases between. CDR3 bases: TGTGCCAGCAGCCCCTTGGGTGCAGGGTCCTACGAGCAGTACTTC. This gives the protein CASSPLGAGSYEQYF.

There are a few counts of this clonotype. V gene TRBV30 combines with J gene TRBJ1-6; D call uncertain. The CDR3 consists of 11 residues. The germline V gene encodes CDR1 GTSNPN and CDR2 SVGIG (reference sequence). The V and J ends lost 1 base and 14 bases respectively, with 9 bases between them. The CDR3 protein is CAWSGGGTLHF. In nucleotides, the CDR3 is TGTGCCTGGAGTGGTGGCGGAACCCTCCACTTT. The full variable domain, rest sourced from reference TRBV30 and TRBJ1-6, is SQTIHQWPATLVQPVGSPLSLECTVEGTSNPNLYWYRQAAGRGLQLLFYSVGIGQISSEVPQNLSASRPQDRQFILSSKKLLLSDSGFYLCAWSGGGTLHFGNGTRLTVT.

This clonotype has more than one count but fewer than ten. This sequence joins TRBV28 and TRBJ1-6; TRBD1 might be the D (6 bases). CDR1 and CDR2 (germline): MDHEN, SYDVKM. The CDR3 is 15 amino acids. V was pared by 5 bases and J by 4 bases, with 12 bases between. This CDR3 reads CASSQPGQYNSPLHF. In DNA form, the CDR3 reads TGTGCCAGCAGTCAACCGGGACAATATAATTCACCCCTCCACTTT.

This clonotype was counted ten times or more. The rearrangement links TRBV6-2 or TRBV6-3 to TRBJ2-7; D is perhaps TRBD1 (6 bases). This CDR3 contains 15 residues. V shed 7 bases and J shed 4 bases, with 20 bases lying between them. Germline CDR1 MNHEY, CDR2 SVGEGT. The CDR3 coding sequence is TGTGCCAGCACTTCCCTTCTCGGGACACTTTACGAGCAGTACTTC. Protein: CASTSLLGTLYEQYF.